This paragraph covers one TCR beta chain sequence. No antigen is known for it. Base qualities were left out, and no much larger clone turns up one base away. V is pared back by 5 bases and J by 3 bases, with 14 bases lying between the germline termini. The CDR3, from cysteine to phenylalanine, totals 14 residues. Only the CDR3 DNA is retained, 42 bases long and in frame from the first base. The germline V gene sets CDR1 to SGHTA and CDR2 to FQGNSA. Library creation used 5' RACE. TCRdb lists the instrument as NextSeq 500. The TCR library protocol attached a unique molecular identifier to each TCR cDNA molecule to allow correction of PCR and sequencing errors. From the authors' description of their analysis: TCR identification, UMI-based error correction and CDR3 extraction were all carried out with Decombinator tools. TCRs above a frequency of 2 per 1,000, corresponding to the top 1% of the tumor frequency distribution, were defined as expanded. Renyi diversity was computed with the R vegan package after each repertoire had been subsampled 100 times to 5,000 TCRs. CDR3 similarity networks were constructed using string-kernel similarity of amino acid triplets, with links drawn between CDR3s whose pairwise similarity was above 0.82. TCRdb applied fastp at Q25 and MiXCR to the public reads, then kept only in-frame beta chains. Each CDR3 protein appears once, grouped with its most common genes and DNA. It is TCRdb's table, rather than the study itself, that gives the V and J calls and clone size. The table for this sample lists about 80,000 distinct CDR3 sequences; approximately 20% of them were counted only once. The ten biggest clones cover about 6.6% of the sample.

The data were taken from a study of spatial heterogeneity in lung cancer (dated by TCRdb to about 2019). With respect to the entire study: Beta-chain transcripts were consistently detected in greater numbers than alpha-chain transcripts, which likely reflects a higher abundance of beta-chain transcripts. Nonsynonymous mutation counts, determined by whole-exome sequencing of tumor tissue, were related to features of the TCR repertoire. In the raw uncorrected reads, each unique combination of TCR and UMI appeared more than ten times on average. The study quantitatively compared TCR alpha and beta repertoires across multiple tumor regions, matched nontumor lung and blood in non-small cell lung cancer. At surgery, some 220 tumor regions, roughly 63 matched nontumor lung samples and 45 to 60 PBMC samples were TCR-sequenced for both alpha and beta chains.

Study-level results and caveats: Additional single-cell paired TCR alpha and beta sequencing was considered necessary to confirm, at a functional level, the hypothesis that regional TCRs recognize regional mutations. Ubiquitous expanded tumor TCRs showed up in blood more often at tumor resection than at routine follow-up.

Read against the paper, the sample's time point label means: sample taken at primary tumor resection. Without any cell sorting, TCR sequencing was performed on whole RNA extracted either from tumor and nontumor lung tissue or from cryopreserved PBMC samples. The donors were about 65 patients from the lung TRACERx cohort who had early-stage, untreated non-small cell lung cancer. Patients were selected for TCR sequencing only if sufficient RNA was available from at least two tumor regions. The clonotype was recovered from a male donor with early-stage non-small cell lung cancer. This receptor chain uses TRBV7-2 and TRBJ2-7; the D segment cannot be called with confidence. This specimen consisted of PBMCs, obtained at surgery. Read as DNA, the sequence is TGTGCCAGCAGCGTGGGTTCTCTCCTCTACGAGCAGTACTTC. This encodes CASSVGSLLYEQYF.